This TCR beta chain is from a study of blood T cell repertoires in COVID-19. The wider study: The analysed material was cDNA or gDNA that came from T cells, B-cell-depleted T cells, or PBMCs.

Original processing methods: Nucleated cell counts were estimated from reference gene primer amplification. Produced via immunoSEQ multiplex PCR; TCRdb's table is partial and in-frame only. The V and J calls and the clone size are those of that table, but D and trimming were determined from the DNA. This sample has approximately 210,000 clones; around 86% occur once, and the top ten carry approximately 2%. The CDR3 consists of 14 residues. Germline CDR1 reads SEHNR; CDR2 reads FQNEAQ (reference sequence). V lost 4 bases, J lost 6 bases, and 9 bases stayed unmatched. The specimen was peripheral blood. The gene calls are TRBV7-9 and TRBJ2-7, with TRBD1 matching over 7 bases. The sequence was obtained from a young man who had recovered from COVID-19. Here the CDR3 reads CASSSYDRALEQYF. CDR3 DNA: TGTGCCAGCAGCTCTTACGACAGGGCTCTCGAGCAGTACTTC.